One and the same sample provided the 28 T cell receptor beta chains below, sequenced in a study of cytomegalovirus exposure and HLA in healthy donors. This PCR relied on a set of 60 Vbeta primers and 13 Jbeta primers. Using immunoSEQ multiplex PCR, the repertoire was profiled, and TCRdb retains in-frame clones only, with some absent. The table includes 150,000 to 200,000 clones, approximately 84% detected once. Material for sequencing was PBMCs. The receptors derive from a girl aged 5-17 years in good health and CMV-seropositive.

The rearrangement uses TRBV14 and TRBJ1-1; 7 bases agree with TRBD1. V trimming: 0 bases; J trimming: 5 bases; junction bases outside the gene matches: 6. Per germline, CDR1 SGHDN and CDR2 FVKESK. The CDR3 is 15 amino acids. DNA of the CDR3: TGTGCCAGCAGCCAAGATTTGGCAGGGGGGACTGAAGCTTTCTTT. It specifies CASSQDLAGGTEAFF.

This clone was picked up one time. The CDR3 DNA sequence: TGTGCCAGTAGTAAGGGACAGGGGGTTGAAGAGACCCAGTACTTC. Residues: CASSKGQGVEETQYF. The V call is TRBV19, the J call TRBJ2-5, with 11 bases aligning to TRBD1. Germline V gene data show CDR1 as LNHDA and CDR2 as SQIVND (reference sequence). This CDR3 is built from 15 residues. V trimming: 4 bases; J trimming: 3 bases; junction bases outside the gene matches: 4.

This clone occurred once. The rearrangement uses TRBV4-1 and TRBJ2-7, with 8 bases lining up with TRBD1. The CDR3 runs to 15 residues. V was clipped by 4 bases and J by 1 base; unmatched bases: 6. Per germline, CDR1 MGHRA and CDR2 YSYEKL. The CDR3 sequence is CASSRTGTGSYEQYF. CDR3 DNA: TGCGCCAGCAGCCGCACCGGGACAGGTTCCTACGAGCAGTACTTC.

The gene calls are TRBV27 and TRBJ2-7; D is undetermined. Germline CDR1 reads MNHEY; CDR2 reads SMNVEV (reference sequence). Deletions cut 3 bases from V and 4 bases from J, with 16 bases between. This CDR3 is built from 15 residues. CDR3 region: CASSFNPESYYEQYF. DNA of the CDR3: TGTGCCAGCAGTTTTAATCCGGAGTCCTATTACGAGCAGTACTTC.

The chain couples TRBV13 to TRBJ2-1, with D possibly TRBD2 on 7 matching bases. The CDR3 totals 15 residues. The germline V and J ends were trimmed by 3 bases and 8 bases, with 17 bases remaining between them. CDR1 and CDR2 (germline): PRHDT, FYEKMQ (reference sequence). The CDR3: CASSLYGGGPHEQFF. The CDR3 coding sequence is TGTGCCAGCAGCTTGTATGGGGGGGGCCCACATGAGCAGTTCTTC.

The chain carries TRBV11-2 and TRBJ1-3; 10 bases map to TRBD1. The CDR3 totals 17 residues. Trimming removed 5 bases from V and 0 bases from J; junction bases left unmatched: 7. Germline lookup yields CDR1 SGHAT and CDR2 FQNNGV. The CDR3 DNA follows: TGTGCCAGCAGCATTACCGGGACAGGGGCCTCTGGAAACACCATATATTTT. Translated, it gives CASSITGTGASGNTIYF.

The chain has TRBV27 and TRBJ1-1, with 8 positions matching TRBD1. The length of the CDR3 is 14 residues. V dropped 5 bases and J dropped 5; count of bases not matched to a gene: 7. Looked up from germline, CDR1 is MNHEY and CDR2 is SMNVEV (reference sequence). The CDR3 loop is CASSRGQGGTEAFF. The DNA for the CDR3 is TGTGCCAGCAGTAGAGGACAGGGTGGGACTGAAGCTTTCTTT.

This chain connects TRBV19 to TRBJ1-2; D call uncertain. Trimming removed 3 bases from V and 8 bases from J, with 19 bases in between. Germline V lookup: CDR1 LNHDA, CDR2 SQIVND (reference sequence). This CDR3 contains 15 residues. This chain's CDR3 is CASSMGGIPAGGYTF. The CDR3 DNA reads as TGTGCCAGTAGTATGGGAGGCATCCCAGCGGGAGGCTACACCTTC.

The chain uses TRBV5-4 and TRBJ2-7; weak D call: TRBD2 (6 bases). This CDR3 spans 14 amino acids. Germline-derived CDR1 and CDR2 are SGHNT and YYREEE (reference sequence). V was pared by 0 bases and J by 2 bases, with 9 bases between. The CDR3 nucleotides are TGTGCCAGCAGCTTGGCCAGGACTACCTACGAGCAGTACTTC. Translation gives CASSLARTTYEQYF.

In this sample, this clone turned up once. The chain is built from TRBV7-2 and TRBJ2-5; TRBD2 matches 9 bases. The DNA matches TRBJ2-7 better at its end, which makes the J call doubtful. The CDR3 runs to 15 residues. Germline V CDR1 and CDR2: SGHTA, FQGNSA. The CDR3 sequence: CASCAASGVCYEQYF. The CDR3 nucleotides read TGTGCCAGCTGCGCGGCTAGCGGGGTTTGTTACGAGCAGTACTTC.

The gene calls are TRBV4-1 and TRBJ1-1; D not certain. V gave up 0 bases and J gave up 3 bases, with 20 bases separating them. CDR3 length equals 18 residues. Germline V gene lookup returns CDR1 MGHRA and CDR2 YSYEKL. The CDR3 bases are TGCGCCAGCAGCCAAGACGGAGGCTCGGGGATAAGGGACACTGAAGCTTTCTTT. Translating it yields CASSQDGGSGIRDTEAFF.

V and J are TRBV28 and TRBJ1-1; D unresolved. CDR3 length equals 14 residues. V dropped 6 bases and J dropped 5 bases, with 16 bases sitting between them. Germline V gene data show CDR1 as MDHEN and CDR2 as SYDVKM. The CDR3 here is CASSLPGERTEAFF. For the CDR3, the DNA is TGTGCCAGCAGCTTACCCGGGGAGCGGACTGAAGCTTTCTTT.

This clone appeared a few times. The gene calls are TRBV2 and TRBJ1-1; 7 positions agree with TRBD1. The V gene's germline CDR1 is SNHLY and CDR2 FYNNEI. Trimming removed 4 bases from V and 5 bases from J; junction bases left unmatched: 7. The CDR3 sequence is 14 residues long. CDR3: CASSVGGRGTEAFF. The CDR3 nucleotides are TGTGCCAGCAGTGTAGGGGGCCGAGGGACTGAAGCTTTCTTT.

The chain combines TRBV10-1 with TRBJ2-7, with TRBD1 identical over 11 bases. The CDR3 consists of 14 residues. Losses at the gene ends were 6 bases for V and 6 bases for J; bases not matched to a gene: 7. CDR1 and CDR2 from the germline V gene are WNHNN and SYGVQD (reference sequence). The CDR3 DNA is TGCGCCAGCAGCCACGGGACAGGGGGGCTCGAGCAGTACTTC. Protein product: CASSHGTGGLEQYF.

This chain uses TRBV4-2 with TRBJ2-2; 12 bases are a match to TRBD2. Germline V gene sequence: CDR1 LGHNA, CDR2 YNFKEQ. The CDR3 length is 16 residues. V trimming: 4 bases; J trimming: 1 base; junction bases outside the gene matches: 1. The CDR3 loop is CASSRLAGVNTGELFF. The CDR3, as DNA: TGTGCCAGCAGCCGACTAGCGGGGGTGAACACCGGGGAGCTGTTTTTT.

The J gene is TRBJ2-1, the V gene TRBV27; D remains ambiguous. Per the germline V gene, CDR1 is MNHEY and CDR2 is SMNVEV (reference sequence). The CDR3 has 15 amino acids. The V and J ends lost 3 bases and 6 bases respectively, with 15 bases between them. CDR3 in DNA: TGTGCCAGCAGTTTGTATAGATTCCGGAGCAATGAGCAGTTCTTC. Its translation: CASSLYRFRSNEQFF.

V and J are TRBV30 and TRBJ1-5; no reliable D call. Deletions cut 0 bases from V and 9 bases from J, with 12 bases between. This CDR3 is built from 13 residues. Germline loops: CDR1 GTSNPN, CDR2 SVGIG (reference sequence). CDR3 in amino acids: CAWSVPSLRPQHF. The CDR3 region has the DNA TGTGCCTGGAGTGTACCCTCCCTAAGGCCCCAGCATTTT.

The rearrangement joins TRBV5-1 to TRBJ2-7, with no clear D. Trimming took off 4 bases at V and 2 bases at J, with 16 bases between the two ends. In germline, CDR1 is SGHRS, CDR2 YFSETQ. The CDR3 is 15 residues long. CDR3 region: CASSLAPGQTYEQYF. In DNA form, the CDR3 reads TGCGCCAGCAGCCTGGCCCCGGGTCAGACCTACGAGCAGTACTTC.

V and J are TRBV6-5 and TRBJ1-4; 7 bases are a match to TRBD1. The CDR3 runs to 16 residues. V gave up 0 bases and J gave up 7 bases; unmatched junction bases: 8. Germline loops: CDR1 MNHEY, CDR2 SVGAGI. CDR3 sequence: CASSYSTRGYSEKLFF. CDR3 bases: TGTGCCAGCAGTTACTCGACCAGGGGGTACTCTGAAAAACTGTTTTTT.

This sequence joins TRBV6-6 and TRBJ1-2; 8 bases are a match to TRBD1. Germline V CDR1 and CDR2: MNHNY, SVGAGI (reference sequence). The CDR3 consists of 16 residues. V trimming: 5 bases; J trimming: 8 bases; junction bases outside the gene matches: 16. CDR3 sequence: CASSAGPSRQGQGYTF. The DNA for the CDR3 is TGTGCCAGCAGTGCGGGGCCTTCTAGACAGGGGCAGGGCTACACCTTC.

J is TRBJ2-5 and V is TRBV6-5; TRBD2 matches at 9 bases. Per the germline V gene, CDR1 is MNHEY and CDR2 is SVGAGI. After removal of 4 bases from V and 3 bases from J, the junction contained 9 bases not matched to a gene. This CDR3 is 16 amino acids long. This CDR3 is CASSSPSAGGKETQYF. The CDR3 DNA reads TGTGCCAGCAGTTCCCCTTCGGCGGGGGGGAAAGAGACCCAGTACTTC.

The chain is built from TRBV29-1 and TRBJ2-7, with TRBD1 matching 8 bases. The V segment lost 5 bases and the J segment 3 bases; nucleotides outside the gene matches: 6. Germline CDR1 reads SQVTM; CDR2 reads ANQGSEA. The CDR3 consists of 13 residues. The CDR3 region is CSVSGQDYYEQYF. Here the CDR3 DNA reads TGCAGCGTTTCGGGACAGGATTACTACGAGCAGTACTTC.

The J gene is TRBJ2-7, the V gene TRBV30; TRBD2 aligns across 15 bases. Germline CDR1 reads GTSNPN; CDR2 reads SVGIG (reference sequence). The CDR3 consists of 18 residues. J was trimmed by 4 bases and V by 2 bases; bases with no gene match: 12. The CDR3 DNA reads TGTGCCTGGAGTATGGGACTAGCGGGGGGATGGTCCGTTTACGAGCAGTACTTC. Protein sequence: CAWSMGLAGGWSVYEQYF.

The chain has TRBV28 and TRBJ2-7; D ambiguous. V was pared by 4 bases and J by 3 bases, with 10 bases between. This CDR3 is 13 amino acids long. Germline CDR1 MDHEN, CDR2 SYDVKM. CDR3 nucleotide sequence: TGTGCCAGCAGTTCCCTAGGCCACTACGAGCAGTACTTC. It yields the protein CASSSLGHYEQYF.

The rearrangement links TRBV2 to TRBJ2-7, with TRBD1 matching 9 bases. This CDR3 has 13 residues. Germline-derived CDR1 and CDR2 are SNHLY and FYNNEI. Germline trimming cut 7 bases from V and 4 bases from J; bases unmatched to any gene: 5. The chain's CDR3 is CASTTQGAYEQYF. DNA for the CDR3: TGTGCCAGCACCACACAGGGGGCATACGAGCAGTACTTC.

The genes are TRBV7-9 and TRBJ1-3; the D is unclear. Germline V gene data show CDR1 as SEHNR and CDR2 as FQNEAQ (reference sequence). Trimming cost V 0 bases and J 0 bases, with 9 bases left between them. CDR3 length: 16 residues. CDR3: CASSLAPGISGNTIYF. Written as DNA, the CDR3 is TGTGCCAGCAGCTTAGCTCCGGGAATCTCTGGAAACACCATATATTTT.

The chain couples TRBV6-1 to TRBJ1-2; unclear D gene. The CDR3 is 13 residues long. In germline, CDR1 is MNHNS, CDR2 SASEGT. Trimming took 6 bases from V and 8 from J, leaving 16 bases between them. The CDR3 sequence: CASSPGYAGGYTF. The CDR3 coding sequence is TGTGCCAGCAGCCCGGGGTACGCGGGAGGCTACACCTTC.

This clone was detected once. The rearrangement joins TRBV19 to TRBJ2-2, with D possibly TRBD2 on 7 matching bases. CDR1 and CDR2 (germline): LNHDA, SQIVND (reference sequence). This CDR3 has 15 residues. Trimming shortened V by 6 bases and J by 3 bases, and 14 bases separated the two germline ends. In DNA, the CDR3 is TGTGCCAGTAGCTTCGGGGGGCCGTACACCGGGGAGCTGTTTTTT. This sequence encodes CASSFGGPYTGELFF.